The TCR beta chain under discussion was sequenced for a study of blood T cells in healthy people across ages. Study observations and caveats: Possibly, changes in expanded clonotypes were confounded because donor CMV status was unknown.

The amount of total RNA extracted per sample was at least 6 micrograms. CDR1 and CDR2 (germline): LGHNA, YSLEER. The CDR3 has 14 residues. As regards this clonotype: No antigen is known for it. Its ends do not fully match the called genes, so a read error is possible.

Primers used in a second PCR of roughly 7 to 12 cycles were a sample-barcoded 5' primer and a J-beta primer mix. Each TCR beta cDNA got a 12-nucleotide random molecular identifier. TCRdb processed the 5' RACE reads anew with MiXCR; each CDR3 protein has one entry. The profile covers hundreds of thousands of distinct CDR3 sequences, with approximately 29% appearing a single time and 15% taken by the ten largest. The source of this sequence is a woman aged 80 or over in good health. The sequenced sample consisted of blood. This chain joins TRBV4-3 and TRBJ2-3, with no clear D. Here the CDR3 DNA reads TGCGCCTGCAGCCAAACTAAAAGCTCAGATACGCAGTATTTT. Its protein product is CACSQTKSSDTQYF.